This paragraph reports one T cell receptor beta chain. The sample belongs to a study of blood T cells in healthy people across ages. V was pared by 3 bases and J by 13 bases, with 15 bases of the junction left unmatched. The CDR3 is made up of 14 amino acids. CDR1 is DFQATT and CDR2 is SNEGSKA in the germline V gene (reference sequence). Alongside a J-beta primer mix, a sample-barcoded 5' primer served in a second PCR lasting about 7 to 11 cycles. MiXCR, run by TCRdb on the 5' RACE reads, gives a single entry per CDR3 protein. Here the sample spans about 1.5 million distinct CDR3 sequences, around 40% being singletons.

Sequencing input: blood. This receptor was taken from a young woman in good health. This rearrangement joins TRBV20-1 to TRBJ2-4; TRBD2 matches 7 bases. The CDR3 coding sequence is TGCAGTGCTAGGGGTTCTAGCGGATACTACGGGCAGTACTTC. It is translated as CSARGSSGYYGQYF.